This T cell receptor beta chain was recorded in a study of identical twins. TCRdb recomputed calls from the 5' RACE reads with MiXCR, one row per CDR3 protein. Of some 250,000 distinct CDR3 sequences in the sample, 6.5% are singletons; the top ten hold less than 15%. These data also formed part of another study, on T cells expressing NK-cell markers. From that paper: Several of the donors also had these clonotypes leading their CD3+CD56-NKG2C+ fraction.

Sequencing was performed on CD8+ T cells sorted from blood. The sequence derives from a woman between 18 and 29 years old in good health.

CDR3 bases: TGTGCCAGCAGTTACGATGAGGGTACTGAAGCTTTCTTT. Residues: CASSYDEGTEAFF. The chain joins TRBV6-5 to TRBJ1-1; no definite D call. Germline V gene lookup returns CDR1 MNHEY and CDR2 SVGAGI. V was shortened by 2 bases and J by 5 bases, with 9 bases between the two germline ends. CDR3 length: 13 residues.